This TCR beta chain was sequenced for a study of CD8 T cells in ankylosing spondylitis. Regarding the study as a whole: Matched synovial fluid from ankylosing spondylitis patients was reported to be enriched for disease-linked clones. Peripheral blood samples showed relatively rare disease-linked clones, and these clones were CD8+.

The CDR3 consists of 16 residues. The trim removed 2 bases at V and 8 bases at J, leaving 10 bases unmatched. CDR1 and CDR2 from the germline V gene are KGHDR and SFDVKD. TCR beta libraries were made by quantitative 5'-RACE with molecular barcodes. Via MiXCR, TCRdb re-called the 5' RACE reads, giving one row per CDR3 protein. Of about 210,000 distinct CDR3 sequences in the sample, under 8.5% were seen once. This clonotype was recorded many times. Its antigen remains unidentified. Sequencing input: blood, either unsorted or a sorted T cell fraction (not recorded which). The rearrangement uses TRBV24-1 and TRBJ2-1; 8 positions match TRBD1. The sequence was collected from a female donor with ankylosing spondylitis or in good health (not recorded which). DNA for the CDR3: TGTGCCACCAGTGATTCGACAGGGGTCAATGAGGATGAGCAGTTCTTC. Residues: CATSDSTGVNEDEQFF.